This T cell receptor (beta chain) was sequenced for a study of OX40 agonist ivuxolimab in advanced cancers. The table came from immunoSEQ multiplex PCR; TCRdb's copy has only in-frame clones and leaves some out. The repertoire holds some 99,000 clones, approximately 88% seen once, with approximately 0.5% in the top ten. The J segment lost 11 bases and the V segment lost 7 bases, leaving 14 bases of the junction unmatched. Germline V gives CDR1 MNHNS, CDR2 SASEGT. The CDR3 has 15 residues. The chain employs TRBV6-1 and TRBJ1-6; TRBD1 matches at 7 bases. The sequence came from an adult with an advanced solid tumor such as melanoma, head and neck, liver or kidney cancer. The sequences come from CD4+ or CD8+ T cells sorted from blood, collected in a trial of the OX40 agonist ivuxolimab. The CDR3 spells CASTPKGRGMAPLHF. CDR3 coding DNA: TGTGCCAGCACCCCAAAGGGCAGGGGGATGGCACCCCTCCACTTT.